What follows describes a single TCR beta chain. This specimen belongs to a study of blood T cell repertoires in COVID-19. Study summary: T cells, B-cell-depleted T cells, or PBMCs supplied cDNA or gDNA.

Germline values: CDR1 MGHRA, CDR2 YSYEKL. The CDR3 extends over 16 amino acids. Trimming shortened V by 1 base and J by 2 bases, and 14 bases separated the two germline ends. Clones were sequenced by immunoSEQ multiplex PCR, and TCRdb holds only the in-frame ones, with some missing. This table has some 150,000 clones, roughly 84% appearing once. Material for sequencing was peripheral blood. This rearrangement joins TRBV4-1 to TRBJ1-2; D gene uncertain. The source is a man aged 35-49 years with acute or convalescent COVID-19. The CDR3 reads CASSQVSGVTNYGYTF. As DNA, the CDR3 is TGCGCCAGCAGCCAAGTTAGCGGGGTAACGAACTATGGCTACACCTTC.